This note documents a single TCR beta chain sequence. This table comes from immunoSEQ multiplex PCR, and its TCRdb copy is limited to in-frame clones, with some not included. The sample contains fewer than 65,000 clones, 75% to 85% of which appear only once. This entry is derived from a study of OX40 agonist ivuxolimab in advanced cancers. Germline V gives CDR1 MDHEN, CDR2 SYDVKM. This CDR3 region has 13 residues. V shed 6 bases, J shed 5 bases, and the junction held 4 bases outside the gene matches. The source of this sequence is an adult with an advanced solid tumor such as melanoma, head and neck, liver or kidney cancer. The chain joins TRBV28 to TRBJ2-7, with TRBD2 identical over 10 bases. The source was CD4+ or CD8+ T cells sorted from blood, collected in a trial of the OX40 agonist ivuxolimab. This CDR3 reads CASSDSGRNEQYF. The CDR3, as DNA: TGTGCCAGCAGCGATAGCGGGAGGAACGAGCAGTACTTC.